Shown below are 23 T cell receptor beta chains from a single sample sequenced in a study of blood T cells in healthy people across ages. Using a J-beta primer mix together with a sample-barcoded 5' primer, a second PCR was run for about 6 to 11 cycles. TCRdb reprocessed the 5' RACE reads via MiXCR and lists one record per CDR3 protein. Of about 1.5 million distinct CDR3 sequences in the sample, roughly 43% were seen once. The material sequenced was blood. The receptors come from a woman between 18 and 29 years old in good health.

On this clonotype itself: A read error may account for a junction end that differs from germline. This chain joins TRBV9 and TRBJ1-1, with D tentatively TRBD1 (5 bases). Germline assignment: CDR1 SGDLS and CDR2 YYNGEE. The CDR3 has 14 amino acids. In DNA form, the CDR3 reads TGTGTCAGCAGCGTATTGGGGGAATCCGCTGAAGCTTTCTTT. Its translation is CVSSVLGESAEAFF.

This chain joins TRBV4-3 and TRBJ1-1; D remains unclear. V shed 0 bases and J shed 3 bases, with 5 bases lying between them. The germline CDR1 and CDR2 sequences are LGHNA and YSLEER. The CDR3 consists of 13 residues. DNA of the CDR3: TGCGCCAGCAGCCAAGAACCGCACACTGAAGCTTTCTTT. As protein: CASSQEPHTEAFF.

This chain links TRBV10-3 with TRBJ2-7; 15 bases line up with TRBD2. The CDR3 runs 15 residues. Germline V lookup: CDR1 ENHRY, CDR2 SYGVKD. J gave up 3 bases and V 6 bases, and 3 bases lay outside the gene matches. The CDR3 sequence is CAIRPGLAGGYEQYF. DNA for the CDR3: TGTGCCATCAGACCGGGACTAGCGGGAGGCTACGAGCAGTACTTC.

This clonotype was seen at least ten times. The chain joins TRBV27 to TRBJ2-1; 11 bases agree with TRBD1. Trimming took 3 bases from V and 6 from J; bases not matched to a gene: 4. The germline V gene encodes CDR1 MNHEY and CDR2 SMNVEV (reference sequence). This CDR3 region has 15 residues. This CDR3 reads CASSLGTGGSNEQFF. The CDR3 nucleotides read TGTGCCAGCAGTTTGGGGACAGGGGGATCCAATGAGCAGTTCTTC.

V is TRBV5-1 and J is TRBJ2-3, with no clear D. The CDR3 extends over 13 amino acids. With 6 bases removed from V and 0 bases from J, the gap between germline ends came to 8 bases. The V gene's germline CDR1 is SGHRS and CDR2 YFSETQ. The chain's CDR3 is CASNVGSTDTQYF. CDR3 DNA: TGCGCCAGCAATGTGGGAAGCACAGATACGCAGTATTTT.

This clonotype has more than one count but fewer than ten. This chain connects TRBV9 to TRBJ1-5; TRBD1 agrees at 7 bases. Per germline, CDR1 SGDLS and CDR2 YYNGEE. The CDR3 sequence is 18 residues long. J gave up 0 bases and V 2 bases, and 11 bases lay outside the gene matches. The CDR3, as DNA: TGTGCCAGCAGCGTTTACAGGGGACCGATAGATAGCAATCAGCCCCAGCATTTT. Translated, it gives CASSVYRGPIDSNQPQHF.

The genes are TRBV29-1 and TRBJ2-7; the match to TRBD1 covers 8 bases. Germline assignment: CDR1 SQVTM and CDR2 ANQGSEA. After removal of 3 bases from V and 7 bases from J, the junction contained 5 bases not matched to a gene. This CDR3 comprises 12 residues. In DNA, the CDR3 is TGCAGCGTTGATGGGACAGGTGGAGAGCAGTACTTC. This gives the protein CSVDGTGGEQYF.

The J gene is TRBJ1-1, the V gene TRBV21-1; the table's D call of TRBD1 was not tested on the DNA. TRBV21-1 is assigned pseudogene status. The CDR3 length is 12 residues. CDR3 protein: CASSERQIEAFF. CDR3 DNA sequence: TGTGCCAGCAGCGAACGACAGATTGAAGCTTTCTTT.

This clonotype was counted between two and nine times. The chain employs TRBV20-1 and TRBJ2-5; 12 bases map to TRBD2. This CDR3 spans 15 amino acids. Germline CDR1 and CDR2: DFQATT and SNEGSKA (reference sequence). V dropped 1 base and J dropped 11; count of bases not matched to a gene: 11. The chain's CDR3 is CSARATSGSYNEQYF. The CDR3 DNA sequence: TGCAGTGCTAGAGCGACTAGCGGGAGTTACAATGAGCAGTACTTC.

Ten or more counts support this clonotype. The V gene is TRBV4-2, the J gene TRBJ2-1; D call uncertain. Trimming left V 1 base short and J 6 bases short, with 10 bases between. Germline assignment: CDR1 LGHNA and CDR2 YNFKEQ. This CDR3 is 14 amino acids long. The CDR3 loop is CASSQGLVSNEQFF. For the CDR3, the DNA is TGTGCCAGCAGCCAAGGGCTAGTTAGCAATGAGCAGTTCTTC.

The rearrangement joins TRBV7-2 to TRBJ2-3, with 10 bases aligning to TRBD2. Germline CDR1 reads SGHTA; CDR2 reads FQGNSA. The V segment lost 5 bases and the J segment 2 bases; nucleotides outside the gene matches: 4. The CDR3 is 15 amino acids. The DNA of the CDR3 is TGTGCCAGCAGCAAAGGACTAGCGGTCACAGATACGCAGTATTTT. Translated: CASSKGLAVTDTQYF.

There are a few counts of this clonotype. This chain connects TRBV13 to TRBJ1-2; D perhaps matches TRBD1 (5 bases). CDR3 length: 16 residues. The V end was cut by 5 bases, the J end by 4 bases, with 20 bases between. The germline V gene has CDR1 PRHDT and CDR2 FYEKMQ (reference sequence). This chain's CDR3 is CASSRLGQFPLYGYTF. DNA of the CDR3: TGTGCCAGCAGCCGCCTCGGACAATTCCCCCTCTATGGCTACACCTTC.

The table lists this clonotype with a few counts. The rearrangement links TRBV12-3 or TRBV12-4 to TRBJ2-3; unclear D gene. This CDR3 region has 13 residues. Between the trimmed V and J ends, which lost 2 bases and 11 bases, there was a span of 14 bases. Here the CDR3 DNA reads TGTGCCAGCAGTTTAATCGGCGTCACTGGGCAGTATTTT. This gives the protein CASSLIGVTGQYF.

The table lists this clonotype with a few counts. The V call is TRBV6-5, the J call TRBJ2-5, with TRBD1 identical over 9 bases. The J segment lost 5 bases and the V segment lost 8 bases, leaving 12 bases of the junction unmatched. CDR1 is MNHEY and CDR2 is SVGAGI in the germline V gene. CDR3 length: 15 amino acids. The CDR3 nucleotides are TGTGCCAGCCGCCCGGGACAGGGAGTGTTTGAGACCCAGTACTTC. Protein product: CASRPGQGVFETQYF.

The rearrangement joins TRBV29-1 to TRBJ2-4; 10 bases line up with TRBD2. The J call is doubtful: the DNA matches TRBJ2-7 better. This CDR3 has 17 residues. Germline V gene lookup returns CDR1 SQVTM and CDR2 ANQGSEA. CDR3: CSVDGTSVSGSGFEQYF. Written as DNA, the CDR3 is TGCAGCGTTGATGGGACTAGCGTCTCCGGCTCGGGGTTCGAGCAGTACTTC.

This clonotype was picked up a small number of times. The gene calls are TRBV5-1 and TRBJ1-2, with TRBD1 identical over 7 bases. The junction had 4 bases not matched to a gene; V was cut back by 4 bases and J by 7 bases. CDR1 is SGHRS and CDR2 is YFSETQ in the germline V gene. The CDR3 contains 12 residues. For the CDR3, the DNA is TGCGCCAGCAGCCGGGACAGTACTGGCTACACCTTC. It codes for CASSRDSTGYTF.

This clonotype was counted between two and nine times. This chain connects TRBV20-1 to TRBJ2-7; a possible D gene is TRBD2 (5 bases). V dropped 2 bases and J dropped 3 bases, with 11 bases sitting between them. Germline CDR1 is DFQATT and CDR2 is SNEGSKA (reference sequence). The CDR3 consists of 13 residues. In DNA form, the CDR3 reads TGCAGTGCTAGAAGAGCGGAGAGCTACGAGCAGTACTTC. Protein product: CSARRAESYEQYF.

As to this clonotype: Relative to the germline gene, one junction end is altered; a read error may explain this. CDR3 in amino acids: CTSSFGTGGISNQPQHF. The CDR3 DNA is TGTACCAGCAGTTTTGGGACAGGGGGGATCAGCAATCAGCCCCAGCATTTT. The chain links TRBV6-2 or TRBV6-3 to TRBJ1-5; 11 positions match TRBD1. CDR3 size: 17 residues. Germline loops: CDR1 MNHEY, CDR2 SVGEGT.

The chain uses TRBV18 and TRBJ2-3, with D possibly TRBD2 on 5 matching bases. V lost 2 bases and J 8 bases, leaving 11 bases between the germline ends. Per germline, CDR1 KGHSH and CDR2 LQKENI. CDR3 length: 13 residues. The CDR3, as DNA: TGTGCCAGCTCACCATCGGGGAGCATTACGCAGTATTTT. It specifies CASSPSGSITQYF. Together with reference TRBV18 and TRBJ2-3, the CDR3 gives the full variable domain: NAGVMQNPRHLVRRRGQEARLRCSPMKGHSHVYWYRQLPEEGLKFMVYLQKENIIDESGMPKERFSAEFPKEGPSILRIQQVVRGDSAAYFCASSPSGSITQYFGPGTRLTVL.

The genes are TRBV9 and TRBJ2-1; 10 bases line up with TRBD1. Germline assignment: CDR1 SGDLS and CDR2 YYNGEE. This CDR3 spans 17 amino acids. Trimming cost V 6 bases and J 3 bases; bases outside gene matches: 12. CDR3 nucleotides: TGTGCCAGCAACCTTCCGGGACAGGGGTATGGCTACAATGAGCAGTTCTTC. Amino acids: CASNLPGQGYGYNEQFF. Looking up the rest from reference TRBV9 and TRBJ2-1 gives the full variable domain: DSGVTQTPKHLITATGQRVTLRCSPRSGDLSVYWYQQSLDQGLQFLIQYYNGEERAKGNILERFSAQQFPDLHSELNLSSLELGDSALYFCASNLPGQGYGYNEQFFGPGTRLTVL.

The chain carries TRBV9 and TRBJ2-5, with 7 positions matching TRBD2. Trimming removed 0 bases from V and 1 base from J; junction bases left unmatched: 9. The CDR3 is 17 amino acids. Per the germline V gene, CDR1 is SGDLS and CDR2 is YYNGEE. The CDR3 loop is CASSVGAASGIQETQYF. The CDR3 coding sequence is TGTGCCAGCAGCGTAGGGGCAGCTAGCGGAATCCAAGAGACCCAGTACTTC.

A few counts support this clonotype. The chain is built from TRBV27 and TRBJ1-1; no clear D. The CDR3 consists of 13 residues. The germline CDR1 and CDR2 sequences are MNHEY and SMNVEV (reference sequence). V lost 2 bases and J 4 bases, leaving 8 bases between the germline ends. The CDR3 loop is CASSLRGVTEAFF. CDR3 DNA sequence: TGTGCCAGCAGTTTACGGGGTGTCACTGAAGCTTTCTTT.

The chain couples TRBV12-3 or TRBV12-4 to TRBJ2-7; 8 bases agree with TRBD2. The CDR3 runs 15 residues. The J segment lost 2 bases and the V segment lost 1 base, leaving 4 bases of the junction unmatched. CDR3 DNA sequence: TGTGCCAGCAGTTTAGGGCGGGGGGATCCCTACGAGCAGTACTTC. Translated: CASSLGRGDPYEQYF.